Below, one T cell receptor beta chain is given with its context. The source of the sample is a study of blood T cell repertoires in COVID-19. With 2 bases removed from V and 6 bases from J, the gap between germline ends came to 5 bases. This CDR3 has 11 residues. The germline V gene has CDR1 MNHEY and CDR2 SMNVEV (reference sequence). Produced via immunoSEQ multiplex PCR; TCRdb's table is partial and in-frame only. This sample has 120,000 or so clones, with about four fifths found just once. The rearrangement uses TRBV27 and TRBJ2-7; weak D call: TRBD1 (5 bases). This sequence originates from a man aged 25-40 years with COVID-19, enrolled during active disease. Sequenced: peripheral blood. The CDR3 DNA reads TGTGCCAGCAGTTTAGGGGCCGAGCAGTACTTC. Translating it yields CASSLGAEQYF.